This paragraph covers one TCR beta chain sequence. The authors' processing: The assay estimated nucleated cells by amplifying reference gene primers. The protocol was immunoSEQ multiplex PCR, while the TCRdb copy is restricted to in-frame clones and leaves out a portion. From that table come the V and J calls and clone size; the DNA was used to work out D and trimming. The data hold 65,000 or so clones, with 87% observed a single time. The data belong to a study of blood T cell repertoires in COVID-19. Study as a whole: Sources were T cells, B-cell-depleted T cells, or PBMCs; the material itself was cDNA or gDNA.

Germline V gene sequence: CDR1 MNHEY, CDR2 SMNVEV (reference sequence). V lost 3 bases to trimming and J lost 2 bases, with 10 bases between them. The CDR3 is 14 amino acids. The chain recombines TRBV27 with TRBJ2-5; possible D gene TRBD2, 6 bases. The TCR comes from a human donor with acute or convalescent COVID-19. The donor label of this sample is uncertain. The specimen was peripheral blood. The CDR3 bases are TGTGCCAGCAGTTTGATTGGGGGGCAAGAGACCCAGTACTTC. Translated, it gives CASSLIGGQETQYF.